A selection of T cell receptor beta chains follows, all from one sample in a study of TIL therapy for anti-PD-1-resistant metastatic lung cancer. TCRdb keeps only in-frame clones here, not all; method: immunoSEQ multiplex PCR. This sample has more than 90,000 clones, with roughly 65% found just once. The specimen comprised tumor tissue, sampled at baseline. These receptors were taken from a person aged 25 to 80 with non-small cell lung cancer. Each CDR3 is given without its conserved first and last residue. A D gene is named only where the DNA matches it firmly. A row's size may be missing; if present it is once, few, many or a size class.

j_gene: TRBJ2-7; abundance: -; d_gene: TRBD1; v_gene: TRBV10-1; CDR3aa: ASSESKGAGEQY
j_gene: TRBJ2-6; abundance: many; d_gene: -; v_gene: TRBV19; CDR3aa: ASSFTGAGANVLT
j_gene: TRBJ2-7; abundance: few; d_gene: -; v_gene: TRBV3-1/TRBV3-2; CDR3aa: ASSQDIQSYEQY
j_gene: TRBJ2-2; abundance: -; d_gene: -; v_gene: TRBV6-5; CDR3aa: ASSYVPRGTGELF
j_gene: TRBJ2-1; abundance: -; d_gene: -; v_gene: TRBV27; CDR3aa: ASSSWGPLGNEQF
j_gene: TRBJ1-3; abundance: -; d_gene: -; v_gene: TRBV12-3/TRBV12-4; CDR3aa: ASSFGPGNTIY
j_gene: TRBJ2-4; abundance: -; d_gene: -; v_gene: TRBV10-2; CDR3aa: ASTPRTANTKNIQY
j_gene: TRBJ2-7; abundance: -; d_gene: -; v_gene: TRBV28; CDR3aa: ASSLSGFTSYEQY
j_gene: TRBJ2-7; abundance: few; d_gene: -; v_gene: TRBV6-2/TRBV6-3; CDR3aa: ASSRQARFGEQY
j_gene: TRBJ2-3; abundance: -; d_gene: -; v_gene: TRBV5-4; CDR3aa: ASSLIVADTQY
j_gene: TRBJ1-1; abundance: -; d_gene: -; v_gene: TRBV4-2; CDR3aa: ASSQVEGSNTEAF
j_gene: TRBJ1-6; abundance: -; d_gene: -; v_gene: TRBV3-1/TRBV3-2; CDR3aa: ASSRGTRSPLH
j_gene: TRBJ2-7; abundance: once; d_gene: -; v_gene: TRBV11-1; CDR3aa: ASSSDTFSYEQY
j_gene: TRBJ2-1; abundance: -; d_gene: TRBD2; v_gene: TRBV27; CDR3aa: ASSVTSGGNEQF
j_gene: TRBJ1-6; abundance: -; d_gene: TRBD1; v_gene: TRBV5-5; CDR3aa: ASSLWGTQGGSSPLH
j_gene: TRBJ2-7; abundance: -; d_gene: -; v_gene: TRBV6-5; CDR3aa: ASRGVFSGTYEQY
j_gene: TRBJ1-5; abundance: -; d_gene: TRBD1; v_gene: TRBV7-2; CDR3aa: ASSNRQGDQPQH
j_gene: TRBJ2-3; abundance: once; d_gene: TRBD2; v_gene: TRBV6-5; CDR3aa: ASSYSGRGGIDTQY
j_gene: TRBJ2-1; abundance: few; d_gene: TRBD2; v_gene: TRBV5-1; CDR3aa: ASRQRVLPGLGAADEQF
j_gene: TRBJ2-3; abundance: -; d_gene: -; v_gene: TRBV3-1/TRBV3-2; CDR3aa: ASSTRRDNLADTQY
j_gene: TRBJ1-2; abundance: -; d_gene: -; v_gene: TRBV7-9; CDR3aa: ASSGLRTNYGYT
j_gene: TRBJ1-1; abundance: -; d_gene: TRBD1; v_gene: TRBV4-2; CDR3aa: ASSRQGAAVTEAF
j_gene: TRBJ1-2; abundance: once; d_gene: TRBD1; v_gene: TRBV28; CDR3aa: ASSLYRGSGYT
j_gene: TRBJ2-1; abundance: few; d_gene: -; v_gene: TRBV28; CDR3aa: ASSLPASEQF
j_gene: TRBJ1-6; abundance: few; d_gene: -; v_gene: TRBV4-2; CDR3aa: ASSQGAGVGPDLH
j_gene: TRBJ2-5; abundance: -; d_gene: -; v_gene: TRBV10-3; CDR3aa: AISESRGGRGAQETQY
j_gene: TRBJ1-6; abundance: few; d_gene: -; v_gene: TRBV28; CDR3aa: ASRPGSSYNSPLH
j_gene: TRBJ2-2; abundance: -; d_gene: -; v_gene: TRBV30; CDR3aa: AWSLGVTGELF
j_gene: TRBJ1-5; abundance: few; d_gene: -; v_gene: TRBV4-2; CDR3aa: ASSQEQFGNQPQH
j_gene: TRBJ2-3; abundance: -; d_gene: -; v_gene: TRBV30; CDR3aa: AWSAATGTTDTQY
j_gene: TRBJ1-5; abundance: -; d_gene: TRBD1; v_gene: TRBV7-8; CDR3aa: ASSSDRGLSQPQH
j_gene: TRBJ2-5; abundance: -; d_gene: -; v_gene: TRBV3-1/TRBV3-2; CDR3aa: ASSHPRDDQETQY
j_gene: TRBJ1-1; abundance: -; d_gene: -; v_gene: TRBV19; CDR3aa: ASRGGGVLIEAF
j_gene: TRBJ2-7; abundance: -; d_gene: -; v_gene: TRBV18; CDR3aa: ASSPTGAGGYEQY
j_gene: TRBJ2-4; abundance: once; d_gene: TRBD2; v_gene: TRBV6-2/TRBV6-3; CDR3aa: ASSSPGGELAKNIQY
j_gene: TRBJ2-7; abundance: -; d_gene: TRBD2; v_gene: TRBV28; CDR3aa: ASSLVWEGSYEQY
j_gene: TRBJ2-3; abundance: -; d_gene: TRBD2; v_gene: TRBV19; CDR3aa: ASSLAGSTDTQY
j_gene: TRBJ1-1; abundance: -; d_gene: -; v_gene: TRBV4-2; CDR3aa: ASSPLGPSTEAF